The 30 T cell receptor beta chains listed next were all sequenced from one sample in a study of cytomegalovirus exposure and HLA in healthy donors. The PCR employed 60 Vbeta primers together with 13 Jbeta primers. Method: immunoSEQ multiplex PCR; TCRdb's copy keeps in-frame clones and lacks some. Of 150,000 to 200,000 clones listed, 70% to 80% are singletons. Sequenced sample: PBMCs. The receptor source for this set is a woman aged 50 to 60 in good health and CMV-seronegative.

V is TRBV9 and J is TRBJ1-3, with 9 bases identical to TRBD1. Looked up from germline, CDR1 is SGDLS and CDR2 is YYNGEE. This CDR3 comprises 17 residues. V gave up 0 bases and J gave up 4 bases; unmatched junction bases: 8. The CDR3 DNA reads as TGTGCCAGCAGCGTAGAACCGGGACAGGGACCAGGAAACACCATATATTTT. As protein: CASSVEPGQGPGNTIYF.

The chain recombines TRBV27 with TRBJ1-2, with TRBD1 matching over 9 bases. This CDR3 is built from 15 residues. V lost 5 bases, J lost 7 bases, and 11 bases stayed unmatched. Per the germline V gene, CDR1 is MNHEY and CDR2 is SMNVEV (reference sequence). The CDR3 reads CASSARDRVSGGYTF. CDR3 nucleotides: TGTGCCAGCAGTGCAAGGGACAGGGTAAGCGGTGGCTACACCTTC.

The V and J genes are TRBV10-3 and TRBJ2-1; weak D call: TRBD2 (5 bases). CDR1 is ENHRY, CDR2 SYGVKD, per germline. The V and J ends lost 2 bases and 7 bases respectively, with 6 bases between them. The CDR3 length is 12 residues. The DNA for the CDR3 is TGTGCCATCAGTGAGCGGGAAAATGAGCAGTTCTTC. Its translation: CAISERENEQFF.

In this sample, this clone turned up a few times. This chain joins TRBV5-6 and TRBJ2-6; D not certain. This CDR3 is 18 amino acids long. The V and J ends lost 0 bases and 1 base respectively, with 14 bases between them. Germline V gene data show CDR1 as SGHDT and CDR2 as YYEEEE. In DNA form, the CDR3 reads TGTGCCAGCAGCTTGGGCAGTACATCCTCTTCTGGGGCCAACGTCCTGACTTTC. Its translation: CASSLGSTSSSGANVLTF.

This clone was observed a handful of times. V usage is TRBV15 and J usage is TRBJ2-1; 7 positions match TRBD2. Germline trimming cut 1 base from V and 2 bases from J; bases unmatched to any gene: 2. The germline V gene encodes CDR1 LNHNV and CDR2 YYDKDF (reference sequence). The CDR3 contains 15 residues. This chain's CDR3 is CATSRGRGTYNEQFF. Here the CDR3 DNA reads TGTGCCACCAGCAGAGGGCGGGGGACCTACAATGAGCAGTTCTTC.

J is TRBJ1-1 and V is TRBV5-1; TRBD1 agrees at 7 bases. CDR1 is SGHRS, CDR2 YFSETQ, per germline. This CDR3 is built from 15 residues. Trimming removed 4 bases from V and 5 bases from J; junction bases left unmatched: 11. The CDR3 DNA sequence: TGCGCCAGCAGCCTGAAGACAGGGTCGGGAACTGAAGCTTTCTTT. It translates to CASSLKTGSGTEAFF.

As concerns this clone: Likely a read error: the CDR3 ends without its conserved phenylalanine or tryptophan. The rearrangement links TRBV5-8 to TRBJ1-2, with 7 positions matching TRBD1. This CDR3 has 14 residues. Losses at the gene ends were 7 bases for V and 4 bases for J; bases not matched to a gene: 10. CDR1 SGHTS and CDR2 YDEGEE come from the germline V gene. CDR3 in DNA: TGTGCCAGCGACTCTAGGGGGCACATCTATGGCTACACCTCC. Protein: CASDSRGHIYGYTS.

This chain connects TRBV7-2 to TRBJ1-4, with no clear D. The CDR3 sequence is 16 residues long. CDR1 and CDR2 from the germline V gene are SGHTA and FQGNSA. The V end was cut by 5 bases, the J end by 1 base, with 14 bases between. The CDR3 nucleotides read TGTGCCAGCAGCCCCTTCGCTGGCGGAACTAATGAAAAACTGTTTTTT. Encoded protein: CASSPFAGGTNEKLFF.

V is TRBV6-1 and J is TRBJ1-2, with D maybe TRBD1 (6 bases). The V gene's germline CDR1 is MNHNS and CDR2 SASEGT. V shed 6 bases and J shed 7 bases, with 12 bases lying between them. The length of the CDR3 is 12 residues. The CDR3 loop is CASRKTGSGYTF. CDR3 bases: TGTGCCAGCAGGAAAACAGGGAGTGGCTACACCTTC.

This chain uses TRBV4-2 with TRBJ2-7; a weak D match, TRBD2 (5 bases). Trimming shortened V by 3 bases and J by 3 bases, and 15 bases separated the two germline ends. This CDR3 contains 15 residues. Germline V gives CDR1 LGHNA, CDR2 YNFKEQ. The DNA for the CDR3 is TGTGCCAGCAGCCAGGCGAGGATAAGCGGCTACGAGCAGTACTTC. This sequence encodes CASSQARISGYEQYF.

Comments on this clone: An end of the junction differs from the germline gene, which may be a read error. The chain employs TRBV7-9 and TRBJ1-2; D perhaps matches TRBD1 (6 bases). Germline lookup yields CDR1 SEHNR and CDR2 FQNEAQ (reference sequence). The CDR3 covers 15 residues. This CDR3 reads CASSSEGVPNYGYPF. CDR3 nucleotides: TGTGCCAGCAGCTCCGAGGGGGTCCCAAACTATGGCTACCCCTTC.

The V gene is TRBV7-2, the J gene TRBJ2-7, with 8 bases that match TRBD1. The germline gives CDR1 SGHTA, CDR2 FQGNSA. The junction had 8 bases not matched to a gene; V was cut back by 4 bases and J by 3 bases. The CDR3 consists of 15 residues. The CDR3 DNA is TGTGCCAGCAGCTCCCAGGCAGGGGGCAGCTACGAGCAGTACTTC. This encodes CASSSQAGGSYEQYF.

This clone was observed a few times. This chain uses TRBV7-8 with TRBJ1-5; D perhaps matches TRBD1 (6 bases). CDR1 is SGHVS, CDR2 FQNEAQ, per germline. The V end lost 6 bases, the J end lost 5 bases, and 14 bases lay between the germline ends. CDR3 length: 14 amino acids. The CDR3, as DNA: TGTGCCAGCAGAAAAAGGGGGTACGATCAGCCCCAGCATTTT. As protein: CASRKRGYDQPQHF. Full variable domain (missing parts from reference TRBV7-8 and TRBJ1-5): GAGVSQSPRYKVAKRGQDVALRCDPISGHVSLFWYQQALGQGPEFLTYFQNEAQLDKSGLPSDRFFAERPEGSVSTLKIQRTQQEDSAVYLCASRKRGYDQPQHFGDGTRLSIL.

The chain joins TRBV6-5 to TRBJ1-1; no definite D call. The CDR3 is made up of 15 amino acids. Germline CDR1 reads MNHEY; CDR2 reads SVGAGI. Trimming removed 0 bases from V and 1 base from J, with 9 bases in between. CDR3 residues: CASSYSRASNTEAFF. DNA of the CDR3: TGTGCCAGCAGTTACTCGAGGGCCTCGAACACTGAAGCTTTCTTT.

This clone has only a few counts. The CDR3 DNA is TGCGCCAGCAGCCAAGATAGACTGCAAAATGAAAAACTGTTTTTT. Translated, it gives CASSQDRLQNEKLFF. This chain links TRBV4-3 with TRBJ1-4; D call uncertain. CDR1 is LGHNA and CDR2 is YSLEER in the germline V gene. V lost 0 bases, J lost 5 bases, and 10 bases lay in between. This CDR3 is 15 amino acids long.

The V gene is TRBV6-6, the J gene TRBJ2-7, with 8 nucleotides matching TRBD2. The ends lost 6 bases at V and 0 bases at J; junction bases unmatched: 7. Per germline, CDR1 MNHNY and CDR2 SVGAGI (reference sequence). The CDR3 extends over 15 amino acids. The CDR3 is CASSPLAGPSYEQYF. The CDR3 nucleotides read TGTGCCAGCAGCCCCCTAGCGGGCCCCTCCTACGAGCAGTACTTC.

This clone was seen only a few times. The genes are TRBV7-9 and TRBJ2-7, with D perhaps TRBD2 (5 bases). CDR3 length: 14 amino acids. V lost 1 base, J lost 3 bases, and 10 bases lay in between. CDR1 and CDR2 (germline): SEHNR, FQNEAQ (reference sequence). The CDR3 protein is CASSLGDGVYEQYF. The CDR3 DNA sequence: TGTGCCAGCAGCTTAGGAGACGGGGTCTACGAGCAGTACTTC.

The V and J genes are TRBV28 and TRBJ1-5, with D possibly being TRBD1 (6 bases). Germline V CDR1 and CDR2: MDHEN, SYDVKM. With 4 bases removed from V and 7 bases from J, the gap between germline ends came to 20 bases. The CDR3 length is 16 residues. The CDR3 loop reads CASSSPPTGSGQPQHF. In DNA form, the CDR3 reads TGTGCCAGCAGTTCCCCTCCGACAGGATCGGGACAGCCCCAGCATTTT.

The CDR3 coding sequence is TGTGCCAGCAGTGAATATGGGGCTGGGGCCGCCGATGAGCAGTTCTTC. Its protein product is CASSEYGAGAADEQFF. This chain links TRBV25-1 with TRBJ2-1; D may be TRBD1 (5 bases). The CDR3 length is 16 residues. Deletions cut 0 bases from V and 8 bases from J, with 17 bases between. From germline, CDR1 is MGHDK and CDR2 SYGVNS.

The gene calls are TRBV5-1 and TRBJ2-3; 8 positions match TRBD2. Germline values: CDR1 SGHRS, CDR2 YFSETQ. The junction had 5 bases not matched to a gene; V was cut back by 0 bases and J by 5 bases. The CDR3 extends over 15 amino acids. For the CDR3, the DNA is TGCGCCAGCAGCTTGGCAGCGGGAGTTAGAGATACGCAGTATTTT. Amino acids: CASSLAAGVRDTQYF.

The table lists this clone with a few counts. The rearrangement uses TRBV7-9 and TRBJ2-7, with TRBD1 matching 9 bases. Trimming removed 3 bases from V and 7 bases from J; junction bases left unmatched: 7. Germline CDR1 and CDR2: SEHNR and FQNEAQ (reference sequence). The CDR3 totals 14 residues. The CDR3: CASSLRDRALEQYF. Here the CDR3 DNA reads TGTGCCAGCAGCTTGAGGGACAGGGCGTTAGAGCAGTACTTC.

The V and J genes are TRBV29-1 and TRBJ2-1; TRBD2 matches at 12 bases. The CDR3 has 14 residues. Germline trimming cut 7 bases from V and 6 bases from J; bases unmatched to any gene: 7. From germline, CDR1 is SQVTM and CDR2 ANQGSEA. The CDR3 DNA reads as TGCAGCGGACGACTAGCGGGAGCCCCCAATGAGCAGTTCTTC. This codes for CSGRLAGAPNEQFF.

The genes are TRBV6-6 and TRBJ1-6; TRBD1 agrees at 8 bases. CDR1 is MNHNY and CDR2 is SVGAGI in the germline V gene (reference sequence). This CDR3 has 14 residues. The V gene end was trimmed by 4 bases and the J gene end by 7 bases; junction bases not matched to a gene: 3. CDR3 in amino acids: CASSWTGRNSPLHF. The DNA for the CDR3 is TGTGCCAGCAGTTGGACAGGGAGAAATTCACCCCTCCACTTT.

J is TRBJ1-2 and V is TRBV6-5; TRBD1 matches 7 bases. With 2 bases clipped from V and 11 bases from J, the junction kept 5 bases outside the gene matches. This CDR3 is 12 amino acids long. Germline V gene lookup returns CDR1 MNHEY and CDR2 SVGAGI. The CDR3 DNA is TGTGCCAGCAGTTACGGGACAGAGCGGTACACCTTC. Translation gives CASSYGTERYTF.

The J gene is TRBJ2-7, the V gene TRBV7-9; 7 bases fit TRBD2. The germline V gene encodes CDR1 SEHNR and CDR2 FQNEAQ (reference sequence). Trimming at V came to 5 bases and at J to 3 bases, leaving 7 bases not matched to a gene. CDR3 length: 14 residues. The CDR3 DNA reads as TGTGCCAGCAGCCCACTGGGGGGGGTCTACGAGCAGTACTTC. Its protein product is CASSPLGGVYEQYF.

V and J are TRBV5-1 and TRBJ2-1; TRBD1 aligns across 10 bases. The CDR3 extends over 15 amino acids. CDR1 and CDR2 (germline): SGHRS, YFSETQ. The V and J ends lost 0 bases and 7 bases, in that order; junction bases with no gene match: 4. The CDR3, as DNA: TGCGCCAGCAGCTTGGGGACAGGGGGGGGTAATGAGCAGTTCTTC. This encodes CASSLGTGGGNEQFF.

The rearrangement joins TRBV7-2 to TRBJ2-1; the match to TRBD2 covers 12 bases. This CDR3 region has 15 residues. The J segment lost 10 bases and the V segment lost 5 bases, leaving 9 bases of the junction unmatched. Germline assignment: CDR1 SGHTA and CDR2 FQGNSA. Here the CDR3 reads CASSPRLAGVQEQFF. Here the CDR3 DNA reads TGTGCCAGCAGCCCCCGACTAGCGGGAGTTCAAGAGCAGTTCTTC. Complete variable domain (other parts from reference TRBV7-2 and TRBJ2-1): GAGVSQSPSNKVTEKGKDVELRCDPISGHTALYWYRQSLGQGLEFLIYFQGNSAPDKSGLPSDRFSAERTGGSVSTLTIQRTQQEDSAVYLCASSPRLAGVQEQFFGPGTRLTVL.

The chain uses TRBV4-2 and TRBJ2-7; a weak D match, TRBD1 (5 bases). Germline CDR1 and CDR2: LGHNA and YNFKEQ. V lost 0 bases and J lost 3, with 15 bases in between. This CDR3 has 16 residues. For the CDR3, the DNA is TGTGCCAGCAGCCAAGATGGGGCAGGTGTCAACTACGAGCAGTACTTC. This codes for CASSQDGAGVNYEQYF.

This chain uses TRBV7-9 with TRBJ1-2; 8 positions agree with TRBD1. The CDR3 covers 19 residues. Per the germline V gene, CDR1 is SEHNR and CDR2 is FQNEAQ (reference sequence). With V trimmed by 4 bases and J by 7 bases, 23 bases remained unmatched. The chain's CDR3 is CASSSSGTGFAGLRSGYTF. In DNA form, the CDR3 reads TGTGCCAGCAGCTCTTCCGGGACAGGATTCGCTGGCCTTCGATCTGGCTACACCTTC.

Only a few counts were recorded for this clone. J is TRBJ2-4 and V is TRBV19; 7 nucleotides align to TRBD2. The junction had 6 bases not matched to a gene; V was cut back by 5 bases and J by 8 bases. CDR1 is LNHDA and CDR2 is SQIVND in the germline V gene (reference sequence). This CDR3 is 13 amino acids long. Here the CDR3 DNA reads TGTGCCAGTAGTGCCCCCGGGAGGTACATTCAGTACTTC. It codes for CASSAPGRYIQYF. Full variable domain (outside the CDR3, taken from reference TRBV19 and TRBJ2-4): DGGITQSPKYLFRKEGQNVTLSCEQNLNHDAMYWYRQDPGQGLRLIYYSQIVNDFQKGDIAEGYSVSREKKESFPLTVTSAQKNPTAFYLCASSAPGRYIQYFGAGTRLSVL.